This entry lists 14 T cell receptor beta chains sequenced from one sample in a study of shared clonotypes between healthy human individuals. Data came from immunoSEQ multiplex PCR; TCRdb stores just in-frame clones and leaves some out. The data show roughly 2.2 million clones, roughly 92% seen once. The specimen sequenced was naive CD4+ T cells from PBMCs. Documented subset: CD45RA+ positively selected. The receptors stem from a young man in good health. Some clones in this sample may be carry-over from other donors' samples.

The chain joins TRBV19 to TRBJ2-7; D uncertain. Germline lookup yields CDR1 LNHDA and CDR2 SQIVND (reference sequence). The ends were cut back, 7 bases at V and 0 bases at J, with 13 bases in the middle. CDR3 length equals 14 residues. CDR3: CASTPLYGSYEQYF. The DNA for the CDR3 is TGTGCCAGTACTCCCCTCTACGGCTCCTACGAGCAGTACTTC.

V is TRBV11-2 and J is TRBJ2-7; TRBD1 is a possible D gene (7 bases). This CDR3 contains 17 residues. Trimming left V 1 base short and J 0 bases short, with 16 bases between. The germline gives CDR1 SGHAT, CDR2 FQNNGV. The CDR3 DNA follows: TGTGCCAGCAGCTTAGGGAGGGGGCAGGGGAGCTCCTACGAGCAGTACTTC. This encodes CASSLGRGQGSSYEQYF.

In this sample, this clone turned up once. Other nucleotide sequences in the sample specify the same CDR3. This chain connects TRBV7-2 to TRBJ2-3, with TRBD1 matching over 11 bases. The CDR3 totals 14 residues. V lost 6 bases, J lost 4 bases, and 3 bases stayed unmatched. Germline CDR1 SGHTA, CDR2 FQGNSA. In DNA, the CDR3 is TGTGCCAGCAGTCCGGGACAGGGGGCAGATACGCAGTATTTT. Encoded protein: CASSPGQGADTQYF.

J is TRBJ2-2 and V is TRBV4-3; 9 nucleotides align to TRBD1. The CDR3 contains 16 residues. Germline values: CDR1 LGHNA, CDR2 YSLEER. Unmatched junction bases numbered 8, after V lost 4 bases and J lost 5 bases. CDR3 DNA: TGCGCCAGCAGCCTCTTACCCGGGACAGGGACCGGGGAGCTGTTTTTT. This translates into CASSLLPGTGTGELFF.

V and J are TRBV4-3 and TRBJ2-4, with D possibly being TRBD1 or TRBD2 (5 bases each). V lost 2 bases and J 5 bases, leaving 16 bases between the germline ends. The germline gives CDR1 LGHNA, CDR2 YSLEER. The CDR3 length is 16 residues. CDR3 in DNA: TGCGCCAGCAGCCAATTCGTCGGTGAGGGACAAAACATTCAGTACTTC. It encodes CASSQFVGEGQNIQYF.

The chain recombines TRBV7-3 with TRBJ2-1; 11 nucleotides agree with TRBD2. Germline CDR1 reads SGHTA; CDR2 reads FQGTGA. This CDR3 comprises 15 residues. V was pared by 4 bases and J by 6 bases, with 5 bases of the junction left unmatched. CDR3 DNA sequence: TGTGCCAGCAGCTCCCAGGGGACTAGCGGCAATGAGCAGTTCTTC. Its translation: CASSSQGTSGNEQFF.

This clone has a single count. The CDR3 DNA reads as TGTGCCAGTAGGGGAGTGGCGTCGGGTTCTGGAAACACCATATATTTT. This codes for CASRGVASGSGNTIYF. V gene TRBV19 combines with J gene TRBJ1-3; D gene uncertain. Trimming cost V 6 bases and J 1 base, with 16 bases left between them. The germline gives CDR1 LNHDA, CDR2 SQIVND (reference sequence). There are 16 residues in the CDR3.

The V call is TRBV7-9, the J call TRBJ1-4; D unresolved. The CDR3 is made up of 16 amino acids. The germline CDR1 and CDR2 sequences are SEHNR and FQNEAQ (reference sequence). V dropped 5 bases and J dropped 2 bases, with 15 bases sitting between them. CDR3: CASSISGHGTNEKLFF. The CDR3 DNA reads TGTGCCAGCAGCATCTCCGGGCACGGGACTAATGAAAAACTGTTTTTT.

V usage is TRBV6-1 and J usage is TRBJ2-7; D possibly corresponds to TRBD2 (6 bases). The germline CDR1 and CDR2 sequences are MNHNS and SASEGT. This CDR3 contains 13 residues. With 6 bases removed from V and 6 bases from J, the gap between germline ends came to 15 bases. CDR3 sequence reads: CASSGSRLGEQYF. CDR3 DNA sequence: TGTGCCAGCAGCGGGAGTCGACTTGGCGAGCAGTACTTC.

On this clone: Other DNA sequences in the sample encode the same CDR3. CDR3 nucleotide sequence: TGTGCCATCAGTGAAAGAGGGGATACGCAGTATTTT. It translates to CAISERGDTQYF. The chain employs TRBV10-3 and TRBJ2-3; possible D gene TRBD2, 5 bases. Between the trimmed V and J ends, which lost 3 bases and 6 bases, there was a span of 7 bases. Per the germline V gene, CDR1 is ENHRY and CDR2 is SYGVKD. The CDR3 consists of 12 residues.

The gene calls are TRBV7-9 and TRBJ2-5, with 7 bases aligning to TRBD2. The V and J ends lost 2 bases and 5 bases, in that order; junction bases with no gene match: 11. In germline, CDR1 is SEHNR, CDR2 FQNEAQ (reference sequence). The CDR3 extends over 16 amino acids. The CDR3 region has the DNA TGTGCCAGCAGCTTAAATCGAGCGGGACCTTGGGAGACCCAGTACTTC. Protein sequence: CASSLNRAGPWETQYF.

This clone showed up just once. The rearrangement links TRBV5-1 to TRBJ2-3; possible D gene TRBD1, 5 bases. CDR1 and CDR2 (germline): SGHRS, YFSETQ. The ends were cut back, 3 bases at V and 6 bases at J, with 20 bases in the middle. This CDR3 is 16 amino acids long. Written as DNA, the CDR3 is TGCGCCAGCAGCTCCGGACAAACCCCTCCTGGGGATACGCAGTATTTT. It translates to CASSSGQTPPGDTQYF.

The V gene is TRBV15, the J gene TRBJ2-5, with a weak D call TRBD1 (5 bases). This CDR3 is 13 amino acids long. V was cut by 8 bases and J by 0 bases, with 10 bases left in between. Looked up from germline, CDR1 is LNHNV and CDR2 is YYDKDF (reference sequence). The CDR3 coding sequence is TGTGCCACCTGGGGCCCGAACCAAGAGACCCAGTACTTC. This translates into CATWGPNQETQYF.

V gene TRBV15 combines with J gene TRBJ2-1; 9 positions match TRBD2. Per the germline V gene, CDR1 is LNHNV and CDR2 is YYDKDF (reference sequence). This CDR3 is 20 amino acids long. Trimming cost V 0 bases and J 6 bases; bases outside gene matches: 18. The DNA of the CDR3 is TGTGCCACCAGCAGAGATCTCCGTATACTAATTAGCGGGAGAGCCAATGAGCAGTTCTTC. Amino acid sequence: CATSRDLRILISGRANEQFF.